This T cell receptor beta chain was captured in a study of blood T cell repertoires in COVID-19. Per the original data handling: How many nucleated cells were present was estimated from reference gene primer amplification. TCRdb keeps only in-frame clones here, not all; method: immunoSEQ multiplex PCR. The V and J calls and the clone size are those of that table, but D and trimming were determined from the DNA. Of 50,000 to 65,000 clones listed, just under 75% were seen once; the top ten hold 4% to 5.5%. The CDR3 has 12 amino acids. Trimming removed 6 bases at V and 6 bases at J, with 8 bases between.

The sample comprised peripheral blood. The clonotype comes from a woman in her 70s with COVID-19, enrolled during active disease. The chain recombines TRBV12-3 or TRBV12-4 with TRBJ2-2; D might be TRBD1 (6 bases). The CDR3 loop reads CASRAGAGELFF. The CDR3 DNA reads TGTGCCAGCAGGGCAGGGGCCGGGGAGCTGTTTTTT.